The T cell receptor (beta chain) described here comes from a study of human thymus T cells. The method was immunoSEQ multiplex PCR; TCRdb's version includes in-frame clones alone and lacks a portion of them. Of about 120,000 clones listed, around 94% were seen once; the top ten hold less than 0.03%. The source of the thymus tissue was resections taken during corrective heart surgery. Corrective surgery for congenital heart defects was being performed on the healthy Finnish infants who were the donors. The V gene lost 3 bases and the J gene lost 0 bases, with 12 bases spanning the gap. Germline CDR1 MNHNS, CDR2 SASEGT. The length of the CDR3 is 17 residues. Study outcomes and limitations: Apparent skewing of V and J gene usage characterized both thymic and blood repertoires. Thymic repertoires from unrelated individuals overlapped highly, related research reported.

About this clone itself: The antigen remains unidentified.

This TCR came from a boy younger than two with a congenital heart defect but otherwise immunologically healthy. Sequenced sample: thymus tissue. V usage is TRBV6-1 and J usage is TRBJ1-6; no firm D call. Here the CDR3 reads CASSDLTRSSYNSPLHF. The CDR3 DNA reads TGTGCCAGCAGTGACCTGACGCGGAGCTCCTATAATTCACCCCTCCACTTT.